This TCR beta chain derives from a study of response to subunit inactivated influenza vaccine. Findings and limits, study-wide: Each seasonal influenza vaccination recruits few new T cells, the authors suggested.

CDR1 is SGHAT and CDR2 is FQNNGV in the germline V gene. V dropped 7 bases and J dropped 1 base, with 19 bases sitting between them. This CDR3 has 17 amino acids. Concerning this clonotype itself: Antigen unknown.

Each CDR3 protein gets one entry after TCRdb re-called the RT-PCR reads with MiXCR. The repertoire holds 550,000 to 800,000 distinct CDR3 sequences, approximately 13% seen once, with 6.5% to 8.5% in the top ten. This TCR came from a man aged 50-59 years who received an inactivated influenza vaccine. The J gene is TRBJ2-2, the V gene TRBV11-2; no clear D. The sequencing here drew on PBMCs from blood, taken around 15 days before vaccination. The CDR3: CASNNPLGPQNTGELFF. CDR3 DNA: TGTGCCAGCAACAACCCACTCGGGCCCCAGAACACCGGGGAGCTGTTTTTT. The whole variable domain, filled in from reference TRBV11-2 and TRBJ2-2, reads EAGVAQSPRYKIIEKRQSVAFWCNPISGHATLYWYQQILGQGPKLLIQFQNNGVVDDSQLPKDRFSAERLKGVDSTLKIQPAKLEDSAVYLCASNNPLGPQNTGELFFGEGSRLTVL.